These T cell receptor beta chains were read from a single sample in a study of Graves' ophthalmopathy and Graves' hyperthyroidism. In TCRdb, the multiplex PCR reads were re-called with MiXCR into one record per CDR3 protein. The profile shows about 620,000 distinct CDR3 sequences, around a fifth of them singletons. Sequencing was carried out using peripheral blood. The receptors come from a young woman with stable Graves' hyperthyroidism. Some clones in this sample may be carry-over from other donors' samples. The CDR3 runs from the conserved cysteine through the conserved F or W. The D gene is left open where the match is weak. The size entry is marked missing in some rows and otherwise reads once, few, many or a size class.

v_gene	abundance	j_gene	d_gene	CDR3aa	CDR3nt
TRBV12-3/TRBV12-4	few	TRBJ1-2	-	CASRPDHVSGYTF	TGTGCCAGCCGGCCAGACCATGTCTCTGGCTACACCTTC
TRBV12-3/TRBV12-4	-	TRBJ2-4	TRBD2	CASSLTSGGAGDIQYF	TGTGCCAGCAGTTTAACTAGCGGGGGGGCCGGAGACATTCAGTACTTC
TRBV12-3/TRBV12-4	-	TRBJ1-1	-	CASTQRGTEAFF	TGTGCCAGCACCCAACGAGGTACTGAAGCTTTCTTT
TRBV6-2/TRBV6-3	-	TRBJ1-1	-	CASGRRRNTEAFF	TGTGCCAGCGGAAGGAGGAGGAACACTGAAGCTTTCTTT
TRBV7-9	many	TRBJ1-2	-	CASSLATHTF	TGTGCCAGCAGCTTAGCCACCCACACCTTC
TRBV12-5	-	TRBJ1-5	-	CASGLNRWVVGNQPQHF	TGTGCTAGTGGTTTGAACAGGTGGGTGGTCGGCAATCAGCCCCAGCATTTT
TRBV6-5	-	TRBJ1-2	-	CASSSTGGPYGYTF	TGTGCCAGCAGTTCTACTGGGGGACCCTATGGCTACACCTTC
TRBV5-1	-	TRBJ1-1	-	CASSQLDARDDAFF	TGCGCCAGCAGCCAGCTGGACGCCCGAGACGACGCTTTCTTT
TRBV7-9	-	TRBJ1-1	-	CASSRTTEAFF	TGTGCCAGCAGCCGGACAACTGAAGCTTTCTTT
TRBV20-1	once	TRBJ2-5	TRBD1	CSATPGGERETQYF	TGCAGTGCTACACCAGGGGGAGAAAGGGAGACCCAGTACTTC
TRBV28	-	TRBJ2-7	-	CASSKERVGQYF	TGTGCCAGCAGTAAGGAGCGGGTCGGGCAGTACTTC
TRBV3-1	many	TRBJ2-7	-	CASSRLGSGEQYF	TGTGCCAGCAGTCGACTAGGGTCTGGGGAGCAGTACTTC
TRBV7-8	many	TRBJ2-7	TRBD1	CASSWDRAESYEQYF	TGTGCCAGCAGCTGGGACAGGGCGGAATCCTACGAGCAGTACTTC
TRBV3-1	-	TRBJ2-7	TRBD1	CASSQGVTGYEQYF	TGTGCCAGCAGCCAAGGTGTGACAGGGTACGAGCAGTACTTC
TRBV20-1	many	TRBJ1-2	TRBD1	CSAYVGTDINYGYTF	TGCAGTGCCTACGTAGGGACAGATATAAACTATGGCTACACCTTC
TRBV25-1	many	TRBJ2-7	-	CASSEAAAGSYEQYF	TGTGCCAGCAGTGAGGCCGCGGCGGGCTCCTACGAGCAGTACTTC
TRBV11-3	many	TRBJ2-7	TRBD1	CASSLQLDRPTYEQYF	TGTGCCAGCAGCTTACAGTTGGACAGGCCTACCTACGAGCAGTACTTC
TRBV7-9	many	TRBJ1-1	-	CASSRTEVAFF	TGTGCCAGCAGCCGGACGGAAGTTGCTTTCTTT
TRBV12-3/TRBV12-4	many	TRBJ2-4	-	CASEHWGVEENIQYF	TGTGCCAGTGAACACTGGGGGGTGGAGGAAAACATTCAGTACTTC
TRBV12-3/TRBV12-4	many	TRBJ2-5	-	CASSFNWEETQYF	TGTGCCAGCAGTTTTAACTGGGAGGAGACCCAGTACTTC
TRBV20-1	many	TRBJ1-1	-	CSARDRSGGTEAFF	TGCAGTGCTAGAGATCGGTCAGGTGGCACTGAAGCTTTCTTT
TRBV7-2	many	TRBJ1-5	-	CASSPASNNQPQHF	TGTGCCAGCAGCCCAGCAAGCAACAATCAGCCCCAGCATTTT